This T cell receptor (beta chain) was recorded in a study of shared clonotypes between healthy human individuals. Background on the study: Each donor's CD8 memory used one plate, CD8 naive two, each CD4 subset three.

The CDR3 has 14 amino acids. The V end lost 2 bases, the J end lost 2 bases, and 9 bases lay between the germline ends. Looked up from germline, CDR1 is MNHEY and CDR2 is SVGAGI. Naive CD8 cells comprised CD45RO-negative, CCR7-positively selected cells, excluding terminally differentiated effector memory CD45RA+ cells. Using immunoSEQ multiplex PCR, the repertoire was profiled, and TCRdb retains in-frame clones only, with some absent. Of about 600,000 clones in the sample, nearly 98% were seen once. This clonotype was sampled from a man aged 30-40 years in good health. Sequencing was done on a sample of naive CD8+ T cells sorted from blood. V and J are TRBV6-5 and TRBJ2-5; D ambiguous. The CDR3 spells CASSYALQQETQYF. DNA for the CDR3: TGTGCCAGCAGTTACGCCCTACAGCAAGAGACCCAGTACTTC.